A selection of T cell receptor beta chains follows, all from one sample in a study of T cells in localized non-small cell lung cancer. Sequencing used immunoSEQ multiplex PCR; TCRdb keeps in-frame clones, though not all of them. This table holds more than 1,000 clones, approximately 26% found once. Sequences were derived from normal lung tissue next to the tumor, sampled before any cancer treatment. The receptors come from a male donor older than 55 with stage II lung adenocarcinoma. Both conserved end residues are part of each CDR3. A D gene is named only where the DNA matches it firmly. The listing skips clone size in some rows; elsewhere it reads once, few, many or a size class.

TRBJ2-5,TRBD1,NA,TRBV6-8,CASRAGTGSAQTQYF,TGTGCCAGCAGAGCTGGGACAGGGTCGGCTCAGACCCAGTACTTC
TRBJ1-2,TRBD1,NA,TRBV6-8,CASSPDRDYGYTF,TGTGCCAGCAGTCCGGACAGGGACTATGGCTACACCTTC
TRBJ2-5,TRBD2,NA,TRBV29-1,CSVRGGRGETQYF,TGCAGCGTTCGGGGGGGCCGCGGGGAGACCCAGTACTTC
TRBJ2-2,NA,NA,TRBV11-3,CASSIGRTNTGELFF,TGTGCCAGCAGCATAGGACGGACGAACACCGGGGAGCTGTTTTTT
TRBJ1-2,TRBD1,NA,TRBV6-8,CASSYRQGGVYGYTF,TGTGCCAGCAGTTACCGACAGGGGGGGGTCTATGGCTACACCTTC
TRBJ1-1,NA,NA,TRBV11-3,CASSSIPGANTEAFF,TGTGCCAGCAGCTCCATCCCGGGGGCGAACACTGAAGCTTTCTTT
TRBJ1-1,NA,medium-sized,TRBV12-2,CASRLNLFCNTEAFF,TGTGCAAGTCGCTTAAATTTATTCTGTAACACTGAAGCTTTCTTT
TRBJ1-1,NA,large,TRBV29-1,CSAPGLINTEAFF,TGCAGCGCCCCGGGGCTTATAAACACTGAAGCTTTCTTT
TRBJ1-2,TRBD1,NA,TRBV19,CIVARGLAGYTF,TGTATAGTGGCCAGGGGGCTGGCGGGCTACACCTTC
TRBJ1-2,NA,few,TRBV11-3,CASSLDRGALGYTF,TGTGCCAGCAGCTTAGATAGAGGAGCCCTGGGCTACACCTTC
TRBJ1-1,NA,NA,TRBV11-3,CASRWDMRVSEAFF,TGTGCCAGCAGATGGGACATGAGAGTGTCTGAAGCTTTCTTT
TRBJ1-1,TRBD1,medium-sized,TRBV16,CASSPRQGMNTEAFF,TGTGCCAGCAGCCCTCGACAGGGGATGAACACTGAAGCTTTCTTT
TRBJ1-1,NA,NA,TRBV11-3,CASSSRARGGTEAFF,TGTGCCAGCAGCTCACGGGCCCGGGGCGGCACTGAAGCTTTCTTT
TRBJ2-2,NA,few,TRBV11-3,CASSLQGEFETGELFF,TGTGCCAGCAGCTTGCAAGGGGAGTTCGAAACCGGGGAGCTGTTTTTT
TRBJ1-2,NA,few,TRBV9,CASSPGQSYGYTF,TGTGCCAGCAGCCCAGGACAGTCCTATGGCTACACCTTC
TRBJ2-7,TRBD1,few,TRBV6-8,CAIGDSTTYEQYF,TGTGCCATCGGGGACAGTACTACTTACGAGCAGTACTTC
TRBJ1-2,NA,few,TRBV9,CASSTGGDGVYGYTF,TGTGCCAGCAGCACCGGCGGGGACGGGGTATATGGCTACACCTTC
TRBJ1-1,NA,few,TRBV6-8,CASRQGRENTEAFF,TGTGCCAGCAGGCAGGGACGGGAGAACACTGAAGCTTTCTTT
TRBJ2-5,TRBD1,NA,TRBV5-1,CASSLTGTGTYETQYF,TGCGCCAGCAGCTTAACGGGGACAGGGACGTACGAGACCCAGTACTTC
TRBJ2-2,NA,NA,TRBV19,CASSIPGGVVGELFF,TGTGCCAGTAGTATTCCCGGTGGGGTTGTCGGGGAGCTGTTTTTT
TRBJ1-6,NA,NA,TRBV28,CASSPALSGPPLHF,TGTGCCAGCAGCCCGGCCCTTTCGGGGCCACCCCTCCACTTT
TRBJ1-2,TRBD1,NA,TRBV28,CASSSVGTGYYGYTF,TGTGCCAGCAGTTCTGTAGGGACAGGGTACTATGGCTACACCTTC
TRBJ2-2,NA,NA,TRBV28,CASSLSPWQEGSGELFF,TGTGCCAGCAGCCTGAGCCCTTGGCAGGAAGGGTCCGGGGAGCTGTTTTTT
TRBJ2-1,NA,large,TRBV6-8,CASRDLHTFPYNEQFF,TGTGCCAGCAGAGACCTCCATACGTTTCCCTACAATGAGCAGTTCTTC
TRBJ2-3,NA,NA,TRBV10-2,CASSERTGNTDTQYF,TGCGCCAGCAGTGAGAGAACGGGGAACACAGATACGCAGTATTTT
TRBJ1-1,NA,few,TRBV28,CASSLMNTEAFF,TGTGCCAGCAGTTTGATGAACACTGAAGCTTTCTTT
TRBJ1-5,NA,NA,TRBV10-2,CASSEQNLYSNQPQHF,TGCGCCAGCAGTGAACAGAACTTGTATAGCAATCAGCCCCAGCATTTT
TRBJ1-6,TRBD1,NA,TRBV6-8,CASSYRQGWSPLHF,TGTGCCAGCAGTTACAGACAGGGATGGTCACCCCTCCACTTT
TRBJ2-7,TRBD1,few,TRBV11-3,CASRQYGTASYEQYF,TGTGCCAGCAGACAATACGGGACAGCCTCCTACGAGCAGTACTTC
TRBJ2-1,NA,NA,TRBV6-8,CASSGMTVNEQFF,TGTGCCAGCAGTGGGATGACAGTCAATGAGCAGTTCTTC
TRBJ1-2,NA,NA,TRBV9,CASNQRGANYGYTF,TGTGCCAGCAACCAGCGGGGGGCGAACTATGGCTACACCTTC
TRBJ1-5,TRBD1,few,TRBV11-3,CASSSTGTGSWPQHF,TGTGCCAGCAGTTCTACCGGGACAGGTAGTTGGCCCCAGCATTTT
TRBJ2-7,NA,NA,TRBV10-3,CAIRSPDRIYEQYF,TGTGCCATCCGGAGCCCTGACAGGATCTACGAGCAGTACTTC
TRBJ1-2,NA,NA,TRBV6-8,CASTQGRLGYTF,TGTGCCAGCACCCAGGGGAGGCTTGGCTACACCTTC
TRBJ2-7,TRBD2,few,TRBV11-3,CASSLGLAGALAYEQYF,TGTGCCAGCAGCTTAGGACTAGCGGGGGCCCTTGCCTACGAGCAGTACTTC
TRBJ1-2,TRBD1,NA,TRBV18,CASSSTLSTRTGGANGYTF,TGTGCCAGCTCATCCACCCTCTCTACTCGGACAGGGGGCGCAAATGGCTACACCTTC
TRBJ2-7,NA,few,TRBV6-8,CASSYSRQSYEQYF,TGTGCCAGCAGTTACTCGCGGCAGAGCTACGAGCAGTACTTC
TRBJ2-2,NA,medium-sized,TRBV9,CASRDVSVDTGELFF,TGTGCCAGCAGGGACGTCTCTGTGGACACCGGGGAGCTGTTTTTT
TRBJ1-2,NA,NA,TRBV19,CASSISQGNYGYTF,TGTGCCAGTAGTATAAGTCAGGGGAACTATGGCTACACCTTC
TRBJ1-1,NA,few,TRBV4-1,CASSQGPLGEGRDTEAFF,TGCGCCAGCAGCCAAGGCCCCTTGGGGGAGGGGCGGGACACTGAAGCTTTCTTT